The source of this T cell receptor (beta chain) is a study of cytomegalovirus exposure and HLA in healthy donors. Study-wide findings and caveats: The listing of approximately 160 TCR beta chains classed them as cytomegalovirus-associated. Further analysis, carried out later, found HLA-associated TCR beta chains more clonally expanded than equally common other chains. Based on reports, TCR beta sequences accurately predicted HLA-A and HLA-B alleles for most subjects. Some segments of the V type, notably TRBV6-2 and TRBV6-3, were excluded as indistinguishable.

As for this clone: The antigen is not known.

The CDR3 has 13 amino acids. V was pared by 2 bases and J by 2 bases, with 6 bases between. Germline CDR1 and CDR2: ENHRY and SYGVKD. The PCR used 60 Vbeta and 13 Jbeta primers. Profiled with immunoSEQ multiplex PCR; TCRdb holds only in-frame clones, not every one. The data contain some 180,000 clones, approximately 80% of them singletons. This receptor was taken from a woman in her 30s in good health and CMV-seropositive. The J gene is TRBJ1-2, the V gene TRBV10-3; no firm D call. Sequenced: PBMCs. The CDR3 region has the DNA TGTGCCATCAGTGAGCAGGCAAACTATGGCTACACCTTC. Amino acid sequence: CAISEQANYGYTF.